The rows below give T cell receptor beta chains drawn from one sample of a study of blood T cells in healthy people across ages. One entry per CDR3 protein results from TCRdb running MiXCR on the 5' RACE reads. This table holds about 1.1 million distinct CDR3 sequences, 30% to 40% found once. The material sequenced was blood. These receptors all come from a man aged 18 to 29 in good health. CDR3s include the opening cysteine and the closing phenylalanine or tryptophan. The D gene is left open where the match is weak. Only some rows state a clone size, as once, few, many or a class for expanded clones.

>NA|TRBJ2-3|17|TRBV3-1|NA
TGTGCCAGCAGCCCCTCGGTGAGGCGGCGGGGCACAGATACGCAGTATTTT
CASSPSVRRRGTDTQYF
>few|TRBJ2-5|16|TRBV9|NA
TGTGCCAGCAGCGTAGATCCTGGCGCAAGGGGAGAGACCCAGTACTTC
CASSVDPGARGETQYF
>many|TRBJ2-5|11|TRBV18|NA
TGTGCCAGCAGTCCTGGTGAGACCCAGTACTTC
CASSPGETQYF
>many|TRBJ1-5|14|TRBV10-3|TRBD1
TGTGCCATCAGTGCCGGGACAGGGAACCAGCCCCAGCATTTT
CAISAGTGNQPQHF
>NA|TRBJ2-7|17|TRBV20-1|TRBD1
TGCAGTGCTAGAGACGAGACGAGGGACAGATACTCCTACGAGCAGTACTTC
CSARDETRDRYSYEQYF
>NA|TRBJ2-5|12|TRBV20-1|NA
TGCAGTGCTAGTTCTGGCGGGGAGACCCAGTACTTC
CSASSGGETQYF
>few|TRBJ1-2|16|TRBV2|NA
TGTGCCAGCAGTGAGGGTTCGGCGGTGACAAACTATGGCTACACCTTC
CASSEGSAVTNYGYTF
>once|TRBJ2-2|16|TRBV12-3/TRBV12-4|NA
TGTGCCAGCAGTTTCCGCGGGCCGTCGAACACCGGGGAGCTGTTTTTT
CASSFRGPSNTGELFF
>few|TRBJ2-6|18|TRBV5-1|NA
TGCGCCAGCAGCCCGAAGACAACCGCCCTCTCTGGGGCCAACGTCCTGACTTTC
CASSPKTTALSGANVLTF
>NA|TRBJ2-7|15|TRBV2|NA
TGTGCCAGCAGTCGTACAGGGCAACCCTACAATGAGCAGTACTTC
CASSRTGQPYNEQYF
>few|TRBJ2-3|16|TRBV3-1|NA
TGTGCCAGCAGCCACGAACCTAAGGAGAGCACAGATACGCAGTATTTT
CASSHEPKESTDTQYF
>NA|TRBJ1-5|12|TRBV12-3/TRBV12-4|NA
TGTGCCAGCAGTTTAGCGGGGGGGCCCCAGCATTTT
CASSLAGGPQHF
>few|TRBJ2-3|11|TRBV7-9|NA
TGTGCCAGCAGCTTAAGCGACGCGCAGTATTTT
CASSLSDAQYF
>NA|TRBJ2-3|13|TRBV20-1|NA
TGCAGTGCTAGAGCTAGCCCCGCAGATACGCAGTATTTT
CSARASPADTQYF
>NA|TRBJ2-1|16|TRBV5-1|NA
TGCGCCAGCAGCGGCGGACAGAAGGACTCCTACAATGAGCAGTTCTTC
CASSGGQKDSYNEQFF
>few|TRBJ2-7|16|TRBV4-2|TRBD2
TGTGCCAGCAGCCAAGTGGCTAGCGGGGGGTACAATGAGCAGTACTTC
CASSQVASGGYNEQYF
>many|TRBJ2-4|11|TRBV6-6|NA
TGTGCCAGCAGTGAGCGGAACATTCAGTACTTC
CASSERNIQYF
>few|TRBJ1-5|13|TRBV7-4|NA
TGTGCCCTTCAGGGGATTAGCAATCAGCCCCAGCATTTT
CALQGISNQPQHF
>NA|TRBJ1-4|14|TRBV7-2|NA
TGTGCCAGCAGCTCCCCCACAGTTAATGAAAAACTGTTTTTT
CASSSPTVNEKLFF
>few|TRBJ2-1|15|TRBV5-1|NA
TGCGCCAGCAGCTTGGCTCGGGTGTCCTACAATGAGCAGTTCTTC
CASSLARVSYNEQFF
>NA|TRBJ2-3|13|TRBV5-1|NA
TGCGCCAGCAGCGCAACGATAGGAGATACGCAGTATTTT
CASSATIGDTQYF
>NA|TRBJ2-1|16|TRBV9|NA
TGTGCCAGCAGCGCCCGGACGGGTCCTTCCTACAATGAGCAGTTCTTC
CASSARTGPSYNEQFF
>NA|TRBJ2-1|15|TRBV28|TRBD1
TGTGCCAGCAGCTCTACAGGGGTAGTGCCCAATGAGCAGTTCTTC
CASSSTGVVPNEQFF
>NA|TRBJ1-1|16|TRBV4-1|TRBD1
TGCGCCAGCAGCCCCTTAGGAGGGGGCATGAACACTGAAGCTTTCTTT
CASSPLGGGMNTEAFF
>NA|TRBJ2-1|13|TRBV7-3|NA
TGTGCCAGCAGCTTGTTGGTGTTGGGTGAGCAGTTCTTC
CASSLLVLGEQFF
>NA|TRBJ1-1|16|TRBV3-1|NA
TGTGCCAGCAGCCAAGATGTGGCAGCCCAAAACACTGAAGCTTTCTTT
CASSQDVAAQNTEAFF
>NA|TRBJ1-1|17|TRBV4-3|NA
TGCGCCAGCAGCCAAGATTTGCGAGGGGCCCAGAACACTGAAGCTTTCTTT
CASSQDLRGAQNTEAFF
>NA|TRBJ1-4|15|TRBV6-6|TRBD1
TGTGCCAGCAGCCTAACAGGGGGCGAGGGAGAAAAACCGTTTTTT
CASSLTGGEGEKPFF
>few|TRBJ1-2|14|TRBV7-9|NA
TGTGCCAGCAGCTTCGGATCTTCTAACTATGGCTACACCTTC
CASSFGSSNYGYTF
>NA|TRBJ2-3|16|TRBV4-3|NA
TGCGCCAGCAGCCCCGGACCTGGGGCGGGCACAGATACGCAGTATTTT
CASSPGPGAGTDTQYF
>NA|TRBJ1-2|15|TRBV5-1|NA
TGCGCCAGCAGCTCCGGGACGGTGGACGACTATGGCTACACCTTC
CASSSGTVDDYGYTF
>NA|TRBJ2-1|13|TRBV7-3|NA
TGTGCCAGCAGTTTAGAGTCCTGGGATGAGCAGTTCTTC
CASSLESWDEQFF
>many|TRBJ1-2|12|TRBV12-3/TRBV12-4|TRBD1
TGTGCCAGCGGACAGGGGAGCTATGGCTACACCTTC
CASGQGSYGYTF
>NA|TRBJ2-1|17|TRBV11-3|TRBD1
TGTGCCAGCAGCTTAGTGGGGGACAGGGGAGGATCGTCAAGACAGTTCTTC
CASSLVGDRGGSSRQFF